These T cell receptor beta chains were read from a single sample in a study of cytomegalovirus exposure and HLA in healthy donors. This table comes from immunoSEQ multiplex PCR, and its TCRdb copy is limited to in-frame clones, with some not included. The table has about 180,000 clones, under 85% seen once. Sample: PBMCs. Every receptor here comes from a male donor in good health and CMV-seronegative. Both conserved end residues are part of each CDR3. The D gene is left open where the match is weak. Size values are once, few and many counts, or a class for expanded clones, and some rows have none.

>few|TRBD1|TRBV6-5|TRBJ1-2
TGTGCCAGCAGACGGGACAGGAACTATGGCTACACCTTC
CASRRDRNYGYTF
>NA|TRBD1|TRBV6-6|TRBJ1-5
TGTGCCAGCAGGCTGACAGGGGACAATCAGCCCCAGCATTTT
CASRLTGDNQPQHF
>few|NA|TRBV6-5|TRBJ1-1
TGTGCCAGCAGGGGACTTAACACTGAAGCTTTCTTT
CASRGLNTEAFF
>NA|TRBD2|TRBV6-6|TRBJ2-7
TGTGCCAGCAGCCGGAGGGAGGGCAGCGAGCAGTACTTC
CASSRREGSEQYF
>NA|NA|TRBV6-5|TRBJ1-3
TGTGCCAGCAGTTACTATACAGGAAGCTCTGGAAACACCATATATTTT
CASSYYTGSSGNTIYF
>NA|NA|TRBV5-4|TRBJ2-7
TGTGCCAGCAGCTTTGCTGACAGGCAAGGCGAGCAGTACTTC
CASSFADRQGEQYF
>NA|NA|TRBV19|TRBJ2-4
TGTGCCAGTAGTCACCGAACAGGTCTGCAGGGCAAAAACATTCAGTACTTC
CASSHRTGLQGKNIQYF
>NA|NA|TRBV19|TRBJ1-3
TGTGCCAGCCTAGGGGGAACTGGAAACACCATATATTTT
CASLGGTGNTIYF
>few|TRBD1|TRBV18|TRBJ1-5
TGTGCCAGCTCACTGGCTGGACAGGGAGGTCAGCCCCAGCATTTT
CASSLAGQGGQPQHF
>few|TRBD1|TRBV28|TRBJ2-1
TGTGCCAGCAGCCATTTGACGGACAGGAGGAGCGATGAGCAGTTCTTC
CASSHLTDRRSDEQFF
>NA|TRBD1|TRBV5-8|TRBJ2-3
TGTGCCAGCAGCGAGGGACAGCCCACAGATACGCAGTATTTT
CASSEGQPTDTQYF
>few|TRBD2|TRBV14|TRBJ2-2
TGTGCCAGCAGCCAAGATTCGACTAGCGGGGGGGTCTATACCGGGGAGCTGTTTTTT
CASSQDSTSGGVYTGELFF
>NA|TRBD2|TRBV4-2|TRBJ2-1
TGTGCCAGCAGCCAAGGGACGACTAGCGGGGCCTACAATGAGCAGTTCTTC
CASSQGTTSGAYNEQFF
>NA|TRBD1|TRBV4-1|TRBJ1-1
TGCGCCAGCAGCGACAGGGGGAACACTGAAGCTTTCTTT
CASSDRGNTEAFF
>once|TRBD2|TRBV6-5|TRBJ2-7
TGTGCCAGCAGTTCAGCGGGGGGGCCCTACGAGCAGTACTTC
CASSSAGGPYEQYF
>NA|NA|TRBV2|TRBJ1-1
TGTGCCAGCATCGCACAGGGGAACACTGAAGCTTTCTTT
CASIAQGNTEAFF
>NA|NA|TRBV6-5|TRBJ1-5
TGTGCCAGCAGTTATTCAGGGGTGAGCAATCAGCCCCAGCATTTT
CASSYSGVSNQPQHF
>NA|TRBD1|TRBV7-7|TRBJ2-3
TGTGCCAGCAGCTGGGACAGCCTCACAGATACGCAGTATTTT
CASSWDSLTDTQYF
>NA|NA|TRBV7-9|TRBJ1-3
TGTGCCAGCAGCCCAAGAACACCATCGGCGGACACCATATATTTT
CASSPRTPSADTIYF
>NA|TRBD1|TRBV28|TRBJ1-1
TGTGCCAGCAGTTACAGGGGGCGAACTGAAGCTTTCTTT
CASSYRGRTEAFF
>once|TRBD2|TRBV7-3|TRBJ2-1
TGTGCCAGCAGCTTCGTCGGCGGGGGGGCCGTAAATGAGCAGTTCTTC
CASSFVGGGAVNEQFF
>NA|NA|TRBV14|TRBJ2-7
TGTGCCAGCAGCCAAGATAGCTACGAGCAGTACTTC
CASSQDSYEQYF
>NA|NA|TRBV21-1|TRBJ1-5
TGTGCCAGCAGCAAAGTAAGGACAGGGGCCCACAATCAGCCCCAGCATTTT
CASSKVRTGAHNQPQHF
>once|TRBD1|TRBV5-1|TRBJ2-5
TGCGCCAGCAGCTCCCAGACAGGGAGTATGGAGACCCAGTACTTC
CASSSQTGSMETQYF
>NA|TRBD2|TRBV28|TRBJ2-7
TGTGCCAGCAGTCGTAGCGGTGCGGGAGCTCACGAGCAGTACTTC
CASSRSGAGAHEQYF
>NA|NA|TRBV30|TRBJ2-1
TGTGCCTGGCGACTGTACAATGAGCAGTTCTTC
CAWRLYNEQFF
>NA|TRBD2|TRBV6-5|TRBJ2-2
TGTGCCAGCAGTTACTCTGGCGGGAGAGGGGAGCTGTTTTTT
CASSYSGGRGELFF
>NA|TRBD2|TRBV7-9|TRBJ2-2
TGTGCCAGCAGCTTAAAGCGGGAGGCTTCCGGGGAGCTGTTTTTT
CASSLKREASGELFF
>NA|TRBD1|TRBV25-1|TRBJ2-5
TGTGCCAGCAGTGACCTACAGGGGTTGGGGGAGACCCAGTACTTC
CASSDLQGLGETQYF
>NA|NA|TRBV6-1|TRBJ1-3
TGTGCCAGCAGTGAATCTCGAAACACCATATATTTT
CASSESRNTIYF
>NA|TRBD1|TRBV5-8|TRBJ2-3
TGTGCCAGCAGCTTGGGACAGGGTTCAGATACGCAGTATTTT
CASSLGQGSDTQYF
>few|NA|TRBV7-9|TRBJ2-7
TGTTCCAGCAGCTTCGAAGGAGGCGAGCAGTACTTC
CSSSFEGGEQYF
>NA|TRBD2|TRBV25-1|TRBJ2-1
TGTGCCAGCAGTGAGCTAGCGGGAAGCCTATACAATGAGCAGTTCTTC
CASSELAGSLYNEQFF
>few|TRBD2|TRBV5-1|TRBJ2-3
TGCGCCAGCAGCTTGGCTCGGCTAGCGGGAGTAGGGTCCACAGATACGCAGTATTTT
CASSLARLAGVGSTDTQYF
>NA|TRBD1|TRBV19|TRBJ1-5
TGTGCCAGCCGGGACAGGGAGGGTCAGCCCCAGCATTTT
CASRDREGQPQHF
>NA|TRBD2|TRBV5-1|TRBJ2-1
TGCGCCAGCAGCACCGGACTAGCGCAGTGGTCCTACAATGAGCAGTTCTTC
CASSTGLAQWSYNEQFF
>NA|NA|TRBV5-5|TRBJ2-7
TGTGCCAGCAGCTTAAAAAGAGGGCTCTACGAGCAGTACTTC
CASSLKRGLYEQYF
>once|NA|TRBV28|TRBJ1-5
TGTGCCAGCAGTTCCCTCACAGTCAATCAGCCCCAGCATTTT
CASSSLTVNQPQHF
>NA|TRBD2|TRBV4-1|TRBJ2-3
TGCGCCAGCAGCCTGCCGCCCGGCGGGAGGGCGACAGATACGCAGTATTTT
CASSLPPGGRATDTQYF
>once|NA|TRBV11-2|TRBJ1-1
TGTGCCAGCAGCTTAAGGGGATCGAGCACTGAAGCTTTCTTT
CASSLRGSSTEAFF
>NA|TRBD2|TRBV7-9|TRBJ2-7
TGTTCCAGCAGCTCCTGGGGGGGTTTACCCTACGAGCAGTACTTC
CSSSSWGGLPYEQYF
>NA|TRBD1|TRBV25-1|TRBJ1-5
TGTGCCAGCAGTAGTGGGACAGGGTCCTGGGGCAATCAGCCCCAGCATTTT
CASSSGTGSWGNQPQHF
>NA|NA|TRBV5-1|TRBJ2-2
TGCGCCAGCAGCTTTCAGGGACAGAACACCGGGGAGCTGTTTTTT
CASSFQGQNTGELFF
>NA|NA|TRBV4-1|TRBJ1-5
TGCGCCAGCAGCCAAGAGACAGAATCTATAGGTAATCAGCCCCAGCATTTT
CASSQETESIGNQPQHF
>few|NA|TRBV27|TRBJ2-7
TGTGCCAGCAGTATCGGAGCAAACTCCTACGAGCAGTACTTC
CASSIGANSYEQYF